This is a list of T cell receptor beta chains from one sample in a study of T cell changes during pregnancy in multiple sclerosis. Profiled with immunoSEQ multiplex PCR; TCRdb holds only in-frame clones, not every one. The table lists tens of thousands of clones, roughly nine tenths of them singletons. The sequencing here drew on peripheral blood, taken in the third trimester of pregnancy. All receptors derive from a female donor in good health, enrolled as a control in a pregnancy study. CDR3s include the opening cysteine and the closing phenylalanine or tryptophan. A D gene is named only where the DNA matches it firmly. Not all rows give a size; the values are once, few, many and, for expanded clones, a class.

d_gene,abundance,j_gene,v_gene,CDR3aa,CDR3nt
TRBD1,once,TRBJ1-2,TRBV9,CASSAGQGRRGYTF,TGTGCCAGCAGCGCCGGACAGGGCCGGCGTGGCTACACCTTC
TRBD1,once,TRBJ1-1,TRBV28,CASSPAGQGGYVNTEAFF,TGTGCCAGCAGTCCTGCGGGACAGGGGGGATACGTGAACACTGAAGCTTTCTTT
-,-,TRBJ2-5,TRBV7-8,CASSLAPRETQYF,TGTGCCAGCTCTTTGGCCCCGCGGGAGACCCAGTACTTC
-,-,TRBJ1-1,TRBV5-6,CASMREGFGEAFF,TGTGCCAGCATGCGGGAGGGGTTCGGTGAAGCTTTCTTT
TRBD1,-,TRBJ2-1,TRBV11-2,CASRAIGDRGRNEQFF,TGTGCCAGCAGGGCCATTGGGGACAGGGGACGCAATGAGCAGTTCTTC
TRBD2,-,TRBJ2-1,TRBV11-3,CASSLEPGGYNEQFF,TGTGCCAGCAGCTTAGAGCCGGGAGGTTACAATGAGCAGTTCTTC
TRBD2,-,TRBJ2-1,TRBV6-1,CASRGLAGETNEQFF,TGTGCCAGCAGGGGACTAGCAGGGGAGACGAATGAGCAGTTCTTC
TRBD1,-,TRBJ1-1,TRBV2,CASSDPRGQRNTEAFF,TGTGCCAGCAGTGACCCCCGGGGACAGAGGAACACTGAAGCTTTCTTT
TRBD1,-,TRBJ1-1,TRBV10-3,CAISETGQVNTEAFF,TGTGCCATCAGTGAGACTGGACAGGTCAACACTGAAGCTTTCTTT
-,-,TRBJ2-1,TRBV27,CASSLRVSSYNEQFF,TGTGCCAGCAGTTTGCGGGTGAGCTCCTACAATGAGCAGTTCTTC
TRBD2,-,TRBJ2-1,TRBV9,CASSVEAGLAGPYNEQFF,TGTGCCAGCAGCGTAGAGGCAGGACTAGCGGGTCCCTACAATGAGCAGTTCTTC
TRBD2,once,TRBJ2-7,TRBV19,CASSPTLAGGNSYEQYF,TGTGCCAGTAGTCCGACCCTAGCGGGAGGAAATTCCTACGAGCAGTACTTC
-,once,TRBJ2-7,TRBV5-1,CASSLDPASSYEQYF,TGCGCCAGCAGCTTGGATCCAGCGAGCTCCTACGAGCAGTACTTC
-,-,TRBJ1-4,TRBV30,CAWRFSTSLRGEKLFF,TGTGCCTGGAGATTTTCTACTTCCCTCAGGGGTGAAAAACTGTTTTTT
TRBD2,-,TRBJ2-1,TRBV5-1,CASSLDVAGRYNEQFF,TGCGCCAGCAGCTTGGATGTAGCGGGTAGATACAATGAGCAGTTCTTC
-,-,TRBJ2-3,TRBV11-2,CASSLAEVVGGRVADTQYF,TGTGCCAGCAGCTTAGCTGAAGTTGTGGGGGGAAGAGTGGCAGATACGCAGTATTTT
-,once,TRBJ1-2,TRBV12-5,CASGLVLRGGSNYGYTF,TGTGCTAGTGGTTTGGTACTTAGGGGCGGTTCTAACTATGGCTACACCTTC
-,-,TRBJ1-5,TRBV2,CASRPWGDQPQHF,TGTGCCAGCAGGCCGTGGGGAGATCAGCCCCAGCATTTT
-,-,TRBJ2-3,TRBV4-3,CASSQERWRTSTDTQYF,TGCGCCAGCAGCCAAGAGCGATGGAGAACTAGCACAGATACGCAGTATTTT
TRBD1,-,TRBJ1-5,TRBV4-1,CASSPRLTGVHQPQHF,TGCGCCAGCAGCCCCCGATTAACAGGGGTTCATCAGCCCCAGCATTTT
-,once,TRBJ1-5,TRBV27,CASSLSVEGIQPQHF,TGTGCCAGCAGTTTATCGGTGGAGGGGATTCAGCCCCAGCATTTT
TRBD2,once,TRBJ2-7,TRBV7-2,CASRDDSGRALLSYEQYF,TGTGCCAGCAGGGACGATAGCGGGAGGGCCTTATTATCCTACGAGCAGTACTTC
TRBD1,-,TRBJ1-2,TRBV6-5,CASSYQGAYGYTF,TGTGCCAGCAGTTACCAGGGGGCCTATGGCTACACCTTC
-,-,TRBJ1-3,TRBV7-9,CASSGKTGSGNTIYF,TGTGCCAGCAGCGGGAAGACAGGCTCTGGAAACACCATATATTTT
-,-,TRBJ1-1,TRBV6-1,CASTRGTPTEAFF,TGTGCCAGCACGAGGGGGACCCCCACTGAAGCTTTCTTT
TRBD2,-,TRBJ2-1,TRBV27,CASSSPGAGGRFDYNEQFF,TGTGCCAGCAGCTCCCCCGGAGCGGGAGGACGCTTCGACTACAATGAGCAGTTCTTC
-,-,TRBJ1-1,TRBV9,CASSVGGNIGNTEAFF,TGTGCCAGCAGCGTAGGTGGCAATATTGGCAACACTGAAGCTTTCTTT
-,-,TRBJ1-3,TRBV19,CATLTSGKAGNTIYF,TGTGCCACCCTGACCTCGGGGAAAGCTGGAAACACCATATATTTT